The source of this T cell receptor beta chain is a study of blood T cell repertoires in COVID-19. Libraries were prepared by immunoSEQ multiplex PCR; TCRdb keeps only in-frame clonotypes and omits some of them. Of some 190,000 clones in the sample, about 80% were seen once. Germline loops: CDR1 MNHEY, CDR2 SVGAGI. The CDR3 totals 14 residues. The V gene end was trimmed by 5 bases and the J gene end by 6 bases; junction bases not matched to a gene: 4. The sample comprised peripheral blood. This sequence was found in a woman aged 55-70 years with COVID-19, enrolled during active disease. The chain employs TRBV6-5 and TRBJ1-4; 9 bases are shared with TRBD1. The CDR3 is CASSTRDRDEKLFF. The CDR3 DNA follows: TGTGCCAGCAGTACCCGGGACAGGGATGAAAAACTGTTTTTT.